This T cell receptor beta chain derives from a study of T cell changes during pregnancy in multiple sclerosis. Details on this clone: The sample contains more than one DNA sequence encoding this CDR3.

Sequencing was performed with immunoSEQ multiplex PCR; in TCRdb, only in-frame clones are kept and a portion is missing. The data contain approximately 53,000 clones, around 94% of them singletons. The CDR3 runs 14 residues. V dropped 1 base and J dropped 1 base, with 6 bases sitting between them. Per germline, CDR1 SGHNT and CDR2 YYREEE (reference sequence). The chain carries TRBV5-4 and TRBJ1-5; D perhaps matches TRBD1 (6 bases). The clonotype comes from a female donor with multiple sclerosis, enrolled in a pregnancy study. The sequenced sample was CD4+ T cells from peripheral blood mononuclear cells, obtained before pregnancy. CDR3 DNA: TGTGCCAGCAGCTTGAGGGGGAGCAATCAGCCCCAGCATTTT. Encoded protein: CASSLRGSNQPQHF.